The 7 T cell receptor beta chains listed next were all sequenced from one sample in a study of cytomegalovirus exposure and HLA in healthy donors. PCR involved 60 Vbeta and 13 Jbeta primers. TCRdb keeps only in-frame clones here, not all; method: immunoSEQ multiplex PCR. The sample has more than 95,000 clones, less than 80% seen once; the top ten hold around 4%. What was sequenced was PBMCs. The receptors come from a man aged 25 to 40 in good health and CMV-seronegative.

There are a few counts of this clone. This chain links TRBV27 with TRBJ2-3; D remains ambiguous. The CDR3 sequence is 12 residues long. V lost 6 bases and J lost 4, with 8 bases in between. Germline assignment: CDR1 MNHEY and CDR2 SMNVEV (reference sequence). As DNA, the CDR3 is TGTGCCAGCAGCTTTATCTCAGATACGCAGTATTTT. Amino acid sequence: CASSFISDTQYF.

The CDR3 coding sequence is TGTGCCAGCAGTGAAGGGACAGGGGCGAACACTGAAGCTTTCTTT. Protein sequence: CASSEGTGANTEAFF. The chain has TRBV6-1 and TRBJ1-1; 9 bases map to TRBD1. The CDR3 totals 15 residues. The junction had 1 base not matched to a gene; V was cut back by 1 base and J by 1 base. CDR1 and CDR2 from the germline V gene are MNHNS and SASEGT.

This clone was counted only a few times. The V and J genes are TRBV18 and TRBJ1-1; 7 positions match TRBD1. There are 17 residues in the CDR3. The V gene end was trimmed by 6 bases and the J gene end by 0 bases; junction bases not matched to a gene: 13. Germline lookup yields CDR1 KGHSH and CDR2 LQKENI. The CDR3 spells CASSQTDREMMNTEAFF. CDR3 sequence (DNA): TGTGCCAGCTCGCAGACCGACAGGGAAATGATGAACACTGAAGCTTTCTTT. The entire variable domain, with the rest obtained from reference TRBV18 and TRBJ1-1, is as follows: NAGVMQNPRHLVRRRGQEARLRCSPMKGHSHVYWYRQLPEEGLKFMVYLQKENIIDESGMPKERFSAEFPKEGPSILRIQQVVRGDSAAYFCASSQTDREMMNTEAFFGQGTRLTVV.

The chain recombines TRBV7-2 with TRBJ1-2; no definite D call. There are 16 residues in the CDR3. The V gene's germline CDR1 is SGHTA and CDR2 FQGNSA. V lost 1 base, J lost 7 bases, and 19 bases lay in between. The CDR3 sequence: CASSLDSRTGLGGYTF. In DNA form, the CDR3 reads TGTGCCAGCAGCTTAGACTCAAGGACGGGGTTGGGTGGCTACACCTTC.

The chain combines TRBV14 with TRBJ1-4; D call uncertain. Trimming cost V 4 bases and J 4 bases, with 7 bases left between them. CDR3 length: 13 residues. Germline-derived CDR1 and CDR2 are SGHDN and FVKESK. CDR3: CASSRLVNEKLFF. Written as DNA, the CDR3 is TGTGCCAGCAGCCGACTAGTTAATGAAAAACTGTTTTTT.

The genes are TRBV19 and TRBJ2-7, with 8 nucleotides matching TRBD1. The length of the CDR3 is 13 residues. V was pared by 5 bases and J by 9 bases, with 9 bases of the junction left unmatched. The germline V gene has CDR1 LNHDA and CDR2 SQIVND (reference sequence). CDR3 DNA: TGTGCCAGTAGTGCCCGGGACAGGTCCTCGCAGTACTTC. Its protein product is CASSARDRSSQYF.

This chain connects TRBV5-1 to TRBJ1-1, with 9 nucleotides matching TRBD1. Germline assignment: CDR1 SGHRS and CDR2 YFSETQ. J gave up 7 bases and V 0 bases, and 4 bases lay outside the gene matches. CDR3 length equals 14 residues. CDR3 loop: CASSLEGTGNEAFF. In DNA form, the CDR3 reads TGCGCCAGCAGCTTGGAGGGGACAGGGAATGAAGCTTTCTTT.